A selection of T cell receptor beta chains follows, all from one sample in a study of early T cells in non-severe SARS-CoV-2 infection. TCRdb processed the 5' RACE reads anew with MiXCR; each CDR3 protein has one entry. The sample carries approximately 48,000 distinct CDR3 sequences, roughly 9.3% recorded once. Sequencing input: whole blood. The receptors here all came from an adult who was a healthcare worker with PCR-confirmed SARS-CoV-2 infection or an uninfected control (not recorded which). CDR3s include the opening cysteine and the closing phenylalanine or tryptophan. The order of the fields is J gene, V gene, D gene, clone size, CDR3 DNA, CDR3 protein. A D gene is named only where the DNA matches it firmly. Clone size is stated in some rows and not others, as once, few, many or a class when expanded.

j_gene: TRBJ2-5; v_gene: TRBV28; d_gene: .; abundance: .; CDR3nt: TGTGCCAGCAGTTTCCCAGCCTTAGAGACCCAGTACTTC; CDR3aa: CASSFPALETQYF
j_gene: TRBJ1-2; v_gene: TRBV7-9; d_gene: .; abundance: .; CDR3nt: TGTGCCAGCAGCTTAGAAGAATCTGGCTACACCTTC; CDR3aa: CASSLEESGYTF
j_gene: TRBJ1-1; v_gene: TRBV4-3; d_gene: TRBD1; abundance: few; CDR3nt: TGCGCCAGCAACCCGACAGGGCGAAACACTGAAGCTTTCTTT; CDR3aa: CASNPTGRNTEAFF
j_gene: TRBJ2-2; v_gene: TRBV9; d_gene: TRBD2; abundance: .; CDR3nt: TGTGCCAGCAGCATCACGCTAGCGGTTAGCGGGGAGCTGTTTTTT; CDR3aa: CASSITLAVSGELFF
j_gene: TRBJ2-6; v_gene: TRBV19; d_gene: TRBD1; abundance: many; CDR3nt: TGTGCCAGTAGTCGAAAAGGGGGCGCTGGGGCCAACGTCCTGACTTTC; CDR3aa: CASSRKGGAGANVLTF
j_gene: TRBJ2-1; v_gene: TRBV20-1; d_gene: .; abundance: .; CDR3nt: TGCAGTGCTAGAGGGAGTACAGATGAGCAGTTCTTC; CDR3aa: CSARGSTDEQFF
j_gene: TRBJ2-1; v_gene: TRBV25-1; d_gene: TRBD2; abundance: many; CDR3nt: TGTGCCAGCAGTGCCCTGAGGGGACTAGCGGGTGAAAGCTCCCACAATGAGCAGTTCTTC; CDR3aa: CASSALRGLAGESSHNEQFF
j_gene: TRBJ2-4; v_gene: TRBV28; d_gene: .; abundance: many; CDR3nt: TGTGCCAGCAGTTTCCCAGGGGCAAGGGCCAAAAACATTCAGTACTTC; CDR3aa: CASSFPGARAKNIQYF
j_gene: TRBJ2-1; v_gene: TRBV2; d_gene: TRBD2; abundance: many; CDR3nt: TGTGCCAGCGCAGAGCGGGAACTAAATGAGCAGTTCTTC; CDR3aa: CASAERELNEQFF
j_gene: TRBJ2-5; v_gene: TRBV5-1; d_gene: TRBD1; abundance: .; CDR3nt: TGCGCCAGCAGCTGGACAGGCCCTGGGGGGACCCAGTACTTC; CDR3aa: CASSWTGPGGTQYF
j_gene: TRBJ2-1; v_gene: TRBV19; d_gene: TRBD2; abundance: many; CDR3nt: TGTGCCAGTGCGACTAGCGGGAGGGCCCACAATGAGCAGTTCTTC; CDR3aa: CASATSGRAHNEQFF
j_gene: TRBJ1-6; v_gene: TRBV4-2; d_gene: .; abundance: few; CDR3nt: TGTGCCAGCAGCCAAGAGGAGGGTGGGAATTCACCCCTCCACTTT; CDR3aa: CASSQEEGGNSPLHF
j_gene: TRBJ2-7; v_gene: TRBV11-2; d_gene: TRBD1; abundance: .; CDR3nt: TGTGCCAGCAGCTTAGATTCGGGACCGACAGGGCGCTCCTACGAGCAGTACTTC; CDR3aa: CASSLDSGPTGRSYEQYF
j_gene: TRBJ1-1; v_gene: TRBV20-1; d_gene: TRBD1; abundance: few; CDR3nt: TGCAGTGCTACCGGGACAGTGAACACTGAAGCTTTCTTT; CDR3aa: CSATGTVNTEAFF
j_gene: TRBJ1-1; v_gene: TRBV6-1; d_gene: .; abundance: many; CDR3nt: TGTGCCAGCAGTGAAGTCTGGGGCCCCACTGAAGCTTTCTTT; CDR3aa: CASSEVWGPTEAFF
j_gene: TRBJ2-3; v_gene: TRBV7-2; d_gene: .; abundance: .; CDR3nt: TGTGCCAGCAGCTTAAATATCGTAGATACGCAGTATTTT; CDR3aa: CASSLNIVDTQYF
j_gene: TRBJ2-1; v_gene: TRBV12-5; d_gene: .; abundance: many; CDR3nt: TGTGCTAGTGCCTACAACCGGGATCTTCTCAATGAGCAGTTCTTC; CDR3aa: CASAYNRDLLNEQFF
j_gene: TRBJ2-7; v_gene: TRBV14; d_gene: TRBD1; abundance: .; CDR3nt: TGTGCCAGCAGCCAACCGGGACAGAACTACGAGCAGTACTTC; CDR3aa: CASSQPGQNYEQYF
j_gene: TRBJ1-1; v_gene: TRBV6-5; d_gene: TRBD1; abundance: many; CDR3nt: TGTGCCAGCAGTAGACAGGGGAGTTCTGAAGCTTTCTTT; CDR3aa: CASSRQGSSEAFF
j_gene: TRBJ2-3; v_gene: TRBV3-1; d_gene: .; abundance: .; CDR3nt: TGTGCCAGCAGTCCCGGGTTAGCGGAGTTGACAGATACGCAGTATTTT; CDR3aa: CASSPGLAELTDTQYF
j_gene: TRBJ2-1; v_gene: TRBV12-3/TRBV12-4; d_gene: TRBD2; abundance: many; CDR3nt: TGTGCCAGCAGTTTTGGGCGGGAGGGCCATGATGAGCAGTTCTTC; CDR3aa: CASSFGREGHDEQFF
j_gene: TRBJ2-7; v_gene: TRBV10-3; d_gene: .; abundance: few; CDR3nt: TGTGCCATCAGTGAGGAACAGGGCTACGAGCAGTACTTC; CDR3aa: CAISEEQGYEQYF
j_gene: TRBJ2-3; v_gene: TRBV6-5; d_gene: TRBD2; abundance: many; CDR3nt: TGTGCCAGCAGTGGGACTAGCGGGAGTAGCCCAGCGTATTTT; CDR3aa: CASSGTSGSSPAYF
j_gene: TRBJ2-2; v_gene: TRBV11-2; d_gene: .; abundance: many; CDR3nt: TGTGCCAGCAGCTTAGGTCGCACCGGGGAGCTGTTTTTT; CDR3aa: CASSLGRTGELFF
j_gene: TRBJ2-1; v_gene: TRBV29-1; d_gene: TRBD1; abundance: many; CDR3nt: TGCAGCGTTTACGGACAGGGGGCAAACAATGAGCAGTTCTTC; CDR3aa: CSVYGQGANNEQFF
j_gene: TRBJ1-4; v_gene: TRBV4-2; d_gene: .; abundance: few; CDR3nt: TGTGCCAGCAGCCAAGCGGCGGCCCTAGAAAAACTGTTTTTT; CDR3aa: CASSQAAALEKLFF
j_gene: TRBJ2-2; v_gene: TRBV3-1; d_gene: TRBD2; abundance: many; CDR3nt: TGTGCCAGCAATAGGGGAGGGACCGGGGAGCTGTTTTTT; CDR3aa: CASNRGGTGELFF
j_gene: TRBJ2-5; v_gene: TRBV5-5; d_gene: .; abundance: .; CDR3nt: TGTGCCAGCAGCTTGTGGGACCAAGAGACCCAGTACTTC; CDR3aa: CASSLWDQETQYF
j_gene: TRBJ1-1; v_gene: TRBV29-1; d_gene: .; abundance: many; CDR3nt: TGCAGCGTTGTGCATTCACAGAACACTGAAGCTTTCTTT; CDR3aa: CSVVHSQNTEAFF
j_gene: TRBJ1-2; v_gene: TRBV12-3/TRBV12-4; d_gene: .; abundance: .; CDR3nt: TGTGCCAGCAGTTTAAGGTTCGGGGAAGGCTACACCTTC; CDR3aa: CASSLRFGEGYTF
j_gene: TRBJ2-3; v_gene: TRBV28; d_gene: TRBD2; abundance: few; CDR3nt: TGTGCCAGCACCTCACTAGCGGGAGTGACAGATACGCAGTATTTT; CDR3aa: CASTSLAGVTDTQYF
j_gene: TRBJ1-1; v_gene: TRBV6-2/TRBV6-3; d_gene: TRBD1; abundance: many; CDR3nt: TGTGCCAGCAGCCCTCTCCGGGACAGGGGGCTTGGCACTGAAGCTTTCTTT; CDR3aa: CASSPLRDRGLGTEAFF
j_gene: TRBJ2-5; v_gene: TRBV7-7; d_gene: TRBD2; abundance: .; CDR3nt: TGTGCTAGCAGTCAAGACCTAGCGGGAGCTCCGGGGACCCAGTACTTC; CDR3aa: CASSQDLAGAPGTQYF
j_gene: TRBJ2-7; v_gene: TRBV5-4; d_gene: TRBD1; abundance: many; CDR3nt: TGTGCCAGCAGCCTGCAGGGGGCCGAGTACGAGCAGTACTTC; CDR3aa: CASSLQGAEYEQYF
j_gene: TRBJ1-2; v_gene: TRBV10-2; d_gene: TRBD1; abundance: many; CDR3nt: TGCGCCAGCAGTAGGGACAGGGGACTAAACTATGGCTACACCTTC; CDR3aa: CASSRDRGLNYGYTF
j_gene: TRBJ2-1; v_gene: TRBV7-2; d_gene: .; abundance: few; CDR3nt: TGTGCCAGCAGCTTAGAGCTCCGGCGGTCGTATGAGCAGTTCTTC; CDR3aa: CASSLELRRSYEQFF
j_gene: TRBJ1-1; v_gene: TRBV6-5; d_gene: .; abundance: few; CDR3nt: TGTGCCAGCAGTTATTCGACGGGGGAAGGGAACACTGAAGCTTTCTTT; CDR3aa: CASSYSTGEGNTEAFF
j_gene: TRBJ2-2; v_gene: TRBV20-1; d_gene: TRBD2; abundance: many; CDR3nt: TGCAGTGCCCTGGACTTGACTAGCGGCGGGGAGCTGTTTTTT; CDR3aa: CSALDLTSGGELFF
j_gene: TRBJ2-7; v_gene: TRBV5-1; d_gene: .; abundance: many; CDR3nt: TGCGCCAGCAGCTTGGAGAGTGCCCTGAACGAGCAGTACTTC; CDR3aa: CASSLESALNEQYF
j_gene: TRBJ2-2; v_gene: TRBV19; d_gene: .; abundance: many; CDR3nt: TGTGCCAGTAGTGCAAACTGGGAAGCCGGGGAGCTGTTTTTT; CDR3aa: CASSANWEAGELFF
j_gene: TRBJ2-1; v_gene: TRBV4-3; d_gene: TRBD2; abundance: few; CDR3nt: TGCGCCAGCAACCAAGATGTGAGCGGGAGGGCCAATGAGCAGTTCTTC; CDR3aa: CASNQDVSGRANEQFF
j_gene: TRBJ2-1; v_gene: TRBV6-2/TRBV6-3; d_gene: TRBD2; abundance: many; CDR3nt: TGTGCCAGCAGTTCAGTAGGGAGCGGGAGTGGGTTTGAGCAGTTCTTC; CDR3aa: CASSSVGSGSGFEQFF